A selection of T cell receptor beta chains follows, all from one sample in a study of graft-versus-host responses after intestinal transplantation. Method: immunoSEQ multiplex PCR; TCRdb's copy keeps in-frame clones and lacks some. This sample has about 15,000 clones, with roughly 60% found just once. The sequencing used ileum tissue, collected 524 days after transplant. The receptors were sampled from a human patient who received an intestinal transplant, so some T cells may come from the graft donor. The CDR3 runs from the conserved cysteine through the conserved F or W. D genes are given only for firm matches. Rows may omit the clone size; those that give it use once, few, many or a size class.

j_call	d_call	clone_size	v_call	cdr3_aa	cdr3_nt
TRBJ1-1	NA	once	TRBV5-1	CASSSKNTEAFF	TGCGCCAGCAGCTCAAAGAACACTGAAGCTTTCTTT
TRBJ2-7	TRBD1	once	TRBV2	CASSGTGGYEQYF	TGTGCCAGCAGTGGGACAGGGGGCTACGAGCAGTACTTC
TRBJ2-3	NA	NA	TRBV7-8	CASSLHTDTQYF	TGTGCCAGCAGCTTACACACAGATACGCAGTATTTT
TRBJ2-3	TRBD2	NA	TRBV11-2	CASSSPSGGDYTDTQYF	TGTGCCAGCAGCTCTCCTAGCGGGGGGGACTACACAGATACGCAGTATTTT
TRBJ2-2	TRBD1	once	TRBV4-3	CASSQDILTGTANTGELFF	TGCGCCAGCAGCCAAGATATTCTTACCGGGACAGCGAACACCGGGGAGCTGTTTTTT
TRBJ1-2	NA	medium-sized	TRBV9	CASSVEGNYGYTF	TGTGCCAGCAGCGTAGAGGGGAACTATGGCTACACCTTC
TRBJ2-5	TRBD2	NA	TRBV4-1	CASSQPGTTQETQYF	TGCGCCAGCAGCCAACCAGGGACTACCCAAGAGACCCAGTACTTC
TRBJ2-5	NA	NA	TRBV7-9	CASSFVGPGETQYF	TGTGCCAGCAGCTTTGTCGGCCCGGGAGAGACCCAGTACTTC
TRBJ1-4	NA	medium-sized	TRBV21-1	CASSKGGTGGATNEKLFF	TGTGCCAGCAGCAAAGGGGGGACAGGGGGCGCAACTAATGAAAAACTGTTTTTT
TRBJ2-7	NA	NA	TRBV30	CAWSAAYEQYF	TGTGCCTGGAGTGCGGCCTACGAGCAGTACTTC
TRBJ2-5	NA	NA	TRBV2	CASSEWRPQETQYF	TGTGCCAGCAGTGAGTGGAGGCCCCAAGAGACCCAGTACTTC
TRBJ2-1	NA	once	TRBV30	CAWSASSYNEQFF	TGTGCCTGGAGTGCGAGCTCCTACAATGAGCAGTTCTTC
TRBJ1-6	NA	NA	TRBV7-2	CASSYSQGIRSPLHF	TGTGCCAGCAGCTATTCCCAGGGGATTAGGTCACCCCTCCACTTT
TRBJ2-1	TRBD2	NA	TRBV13	CASSLGLAGADTYNEQFF	TGTGCCAGCAGCTTAGGGCTAGCGGGGGCCGATACCTACAATGAGCAGTTCTTC
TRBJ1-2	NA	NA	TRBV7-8	CASSPEIGQGYTYGYTF	TGTGCCAGCAGCCCCGAAATCGGGCAGGGGTATACCTATGGCTACACCTTC
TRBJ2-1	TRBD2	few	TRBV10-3	CAISGSGGASNEQFF	TGTGCCATCAGCGGTAGCGGGGGGGCCTCCAATGAGCAGTTCTTC
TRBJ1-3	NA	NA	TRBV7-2	CASRSQGSGNTIYF	TGTGCCAGCAGGTCTCAGGGGTCTGGAAACACCATATATTTT
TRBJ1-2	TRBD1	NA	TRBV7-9	CASSTRPGQGARGYGYTF	TGTGCCAGCAGCACACGCCCGGGACAGGGGGCGCGGGGCTATGGCTACACCTTC
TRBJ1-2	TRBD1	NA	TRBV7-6	CASSLTGVGGYTF	TGTGCCAGCAGCCTGACAGGGGTGGGTGGCTACACCTTC
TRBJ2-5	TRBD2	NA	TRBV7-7	CASSRRPSGETQYF	TGTGCCAGCAGCCGTCGTCCTAGCGGCGAGACCCAGTACTTC
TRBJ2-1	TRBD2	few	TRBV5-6	CASRRRGSSYNEQFF	TGTGCCAGCAGAAGGCGGGGGAGCTCCTACAATGAGCAGTTCTTC
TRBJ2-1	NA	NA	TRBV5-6	CASSLVHGGEQFF	TGTGCCAGCAGCTTGGTGCACGGGGGTGAGCAGTTCTTC
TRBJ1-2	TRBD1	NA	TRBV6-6	CASSGQGESGGYTF	TGTGCCAGCAGTGGACAGGGTGAATCTGGTGGCTACACCTTC
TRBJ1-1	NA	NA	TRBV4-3	CASSPRLGGAAEAFF	TGCGCCAGCAGCCCAAGATTGGGGGGGGCGGCTGAAGCTTTCTTT
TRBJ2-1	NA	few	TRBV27	CASSFSSVNEQFF	TGTGCCAGCAGTTTCTCAAGCGTGAATGAGCAGTTCTTC
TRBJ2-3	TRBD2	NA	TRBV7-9	CASSLRALAGGSDTQYF	TGTGCCAGCAGCTTACGGGCGTTAGCGGGGGGTTCAGATACGCAGTATTTT
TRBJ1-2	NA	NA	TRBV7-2	CASSLVQLYGYTF	TGTGCCAGCAGCTTAGTACAGCTCTATGGCTACACCTTC
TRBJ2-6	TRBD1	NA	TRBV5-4	CASSSQGAGGANVLTF	TGTGCCAGCAGTAGCCAGGGGGCTGGTGGGGCCAACGTCCTGACTTTC
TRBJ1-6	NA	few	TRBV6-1	CASSEVAGMRSPLHF	TGTGCCAGCAGTGAAGTCGCGGGGATGAGATCACCCCTCCACTTT
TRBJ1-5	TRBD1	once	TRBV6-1	CASSEGQGKGQPQHF	TGTGCCAGCAGTGAAGGACAGGGGAAAGGGCAGCCCCAGCATTTT